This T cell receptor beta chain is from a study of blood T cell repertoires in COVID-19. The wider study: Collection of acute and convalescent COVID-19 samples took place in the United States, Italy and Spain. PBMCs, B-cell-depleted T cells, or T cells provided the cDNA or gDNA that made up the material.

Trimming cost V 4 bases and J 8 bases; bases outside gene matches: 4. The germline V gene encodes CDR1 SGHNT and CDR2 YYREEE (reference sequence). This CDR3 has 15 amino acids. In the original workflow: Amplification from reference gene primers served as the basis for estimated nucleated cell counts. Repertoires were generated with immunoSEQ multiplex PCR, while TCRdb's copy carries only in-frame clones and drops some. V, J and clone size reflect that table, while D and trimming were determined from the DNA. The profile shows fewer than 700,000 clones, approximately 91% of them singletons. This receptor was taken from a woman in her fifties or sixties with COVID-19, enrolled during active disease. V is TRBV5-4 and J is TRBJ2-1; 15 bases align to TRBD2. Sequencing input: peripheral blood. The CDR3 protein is CASSGTSGGMDEQFF. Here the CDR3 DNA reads TGTGCCAGCAGCGGGACTAGCGGGGGGATGGATGAGCAGTTCTTC.